This T cell receptor beta chain appears in the sequencing data of a study of blood T cell repertoires in COVID-19. For the study at large: Collection of acute and convalescent COVID-19 samples took place in the United States, Italy and Spain.

The authors' processing: Amplification of reference gene primers was used by the study to estimate nucleated cell counts. The data were produced by immunoSEQ multiplex PCR, yet TCRdb's version contains in-frame clones alone and is incomplete. That table gives V, J and clone size, and the DNA gave D and trimming. The sample lists over 95,000 clones; 85% were seen once. This clone was seen only a few times. This CDR3 spans 12 amino acids. Germline CDR1 SQVTM, CDR2 ANQGSEA. Losses at the gene ends were 7 bases for V and 3 bases for J; bases not matched to a gene: 3. The sequence came from a human donor in a cohort sampled during active COVID-19. The sample comprised peripheral blood. The J gene is TRBJ1-2, the V gene TRBV29-1; 9 bases line up with TRBD1. This chain's CDR3 is CSGTGDDYGYTF. The CDR3 DNA reads TGCAGCGGGACAGGGGACGACTATGGCTACACCTTC.